The entry that follows covers one T cell receptor beta chain sequence. Losses at the gene ends were 2 bases for V and 0 bases for J; bases not matched to a gene: 1. Germline values: CDR1 ENHRY, CDR2 SYGVKD. The CDR3 covers 15 residues. This sample was taken from a study of T cell changes during pregnancy in multiple sclerosis. Only in-frame clones appear in the TCRdb table, and some are missing; sequencing was by immunoSEQ multiplex PCR. The data show about 58,000 clones, with 93% seen just once and approximately 3.8% held by the top ten. Source: CD8+ T cells from peripheral blood mononuclear cells, taken in the second trimester of pregnancy. The V call is TRBV10-3, the J call TRBJ1-5; 7 positions agree with TRBD1. This sequence originates from a female donor with multiple sclerosis, enrolled in a pregnancy study. The CDR3 bases are TGTGCCATCAGTGAGGGACAGGTTAGCAATCAGCCCCAGCATTTT. The encoded protein is CAISEGQVSNQPQHF.